Listed below are T cell receptor beta chains from one sample, sequenced in a study of STAT5B mutations in CD4+ large granular lymphocyte leukemia. The table came from immunoSEQ multiplex PCR; TCRdb's copy has only in-frame clones and leaves some out. The profile shows around 30,000 clones, approximately 69% of them singletons. The sequencing input was CD4+ T cells from blood buffy coats. The receptors come from a human donor in good health. The CDR3 runs from the conserved cysteine through the conserved F or W. A D gene is named only where the DNA matches it firmly. Clone size is stated in some rows and not others, as once, few, many or a class when expanded.

CDR3 length	V gene	D gene	clone size	J gene	CDR3 protein	CDR3 DNA
15	TRBV19	-	-	TRBJ2-4	CASSPLGEAKNIQYF	TGTGCCAGTAGTCCCCTGGGGGAGGCCAAAAACATTCAGTACTTC
18	TRBV7-6	-	-	TRBJ2-1	CASSLGPRGPYVYNEQFF	TGTGCCAGCAGCTTAGGGCCGCGGGGACCCTACGTATACAATGAGCAGTTCTTC
13	TRBV19	-	few	TRBJ1-5	CASSTYRDQPQHF	TGTGCCAGTAGTACCTACAGGGATCAGCCCCAGCATTTT
13	TRBV5-4	-	-	TRBJ1-2	CASSLLGVYGYTF	TGTGCCAGCAGCTTGCTGGGTGTATATGGCTACACCTTC
14	TRBV11-2	TRBD1	-	TRBJ2-7	CASSTGDSAREQYF	TGTGCCAGCAGCACAGGGGATTCTGCTCGCGAGCAGTACTTC
14	TRBV18	TRBD1	-	TRBJ2-7	CASSLDRVSYEQYF	TGTGCCAGCTCACTGGACAGGGTGTCCTACGAGCAGTACTTC
15	TRBV19	TRBD1	-	TRBJ2-7	CASSNRQGGPYEQYF	TGTGCCAGTAGTAATCGACAGGGGGGACCCTACGAGCAGTACTTC
15	TRBV9	TRBD2	-	TRBJ2-3	CASSELAGGVDTQYF	TGTGCCAGCAGCGAACTAGCGGGAGGTGTAGATACGCAGTATTTT
14	TRBV6-1	-	-	TRBJ2-7	CASSPSWGLYEQYF	TGTGCCAGCAGTCCCAGCTGGGGCCTCTACGAGCAGTACTTC
12	TRBV11-3	-	-	TRBJ2-3	CASSYPSDTQYF	TGTGCCAGCAGCTACCCCTCCGATACGCAGTATTTT
15	TRBV7-3	TRBD2	-	TRBJ2-1	CASSSPSGGKNEQFF	TGTGCCAGCAGCTCCCCTTCGGGAGGCAAAAATGAGCAGTTCTTC
14	TRBV6-1	TRBD1	-	TRBJ1-1	CASSLDRGVTEAFF	TGTGCCAGCAGCCTGGACAGGGGGGTGACTGAAGCTTTCTTT
13	TRBV7-2	-	-	TRBJ1-2	CASSQDVRRGYTF	TGTGCCAGCAGCCAGGACGTCCGACGAGGCTACACCTTC
15	TRBV18	-	few	TRBJ2-2	CASSLSSTNTGELFF	TGTGCCAGCTCATTGTCATCCACGAACACCGGGGAGCTGTTTTTT
14	TRBV19	-	-	TRBJ1-3	CASSPDRPGNTIYF	TGTGCCAGTAGTCCCGACAGGCCTGGAAACACCATATATTTT
15	TRBV6-5	-	-	TRBJ1-4	CASSTTGSAFGKLFF	TGTGCCAGCAGTACGACGGGTAGTGCCTTCGGAAAACTGTTTTTT
14	TRBV6-5	-	few	TRBJ1-2	CASSTPDGNYGYTF	TGTGCCAGCAGCACCCCGGACGGGAACTATGGCTACACCTTC
15	TRBV5-4	-	-	TRBJ1-4	CASSSPTDSNEKLFF	TGTGCCAGCAGCTCCCCGACAGACTCTAATGAAAAACTGTTTTTT
16	TRBV5-1	TRBD1	-	TRBJ2-1	CASSPSPGQEPFQQFF	TGCGCCAGCAGCCCTTCGCCGGGACAGGAGCCCTTCCAGCAGTTCTTC
16	TRBV10-1	TRBD2	-	TRBJ2-5	CASSERDSGSPETQYF	TGCGCCAGCAGTGAGAGGGATAGCGGGAGTCCGGAGACCCAGTACTTC
15	TRBV19	TRBD1	once	TRBJ2-2	CASSSRTGRTGELFF	TGTGCCAGTAGTTCACGGACAGGGAGGACCGGGGAGCTGTTTTTT
12	TRBV30	-	-	TRBJ1-3	CAWSVSGNTIYF	TGTGCCTGGAGTGTTTCTGGAAACACCATATATTTT
14	TRBV19	TRBD1	-	TRBJ2-1	CAITTGTSYNEQFF	TGTGCCATTACGACAGGGACCTCCTACAATGAGCAGTTCTTC
17	TRBV19	TRBD1	-	TRBJ2-6	CASCSDRVFSGANVLTF	TGTGCCAGTTGTTCGGACAGGGTGTTCTCTGGGGCCAACGTCCTGACTTTC
15	TRBV5-1	TRBD2	-	TRBJ2-3	CASSILAGDTDTQYF	TGCGCCAGCAGCATACTAGCGGGAGACACAGATACGCAGTATTTT
16	TRBV28	-	-	TRBJ1-4	CASNTIAGGGNEKLFF	TGTGCCAGCAACACCATCGCGGGGGGTGGGAATGAAAAACTGTTTTTT
16	TRBV5-4	TRBD1	-	TRBJ1-4	CASSPGTGLVNEKLFF	TGTGCCAGCAGCCCCGGGACAGGGTTGGTTAATGAAAAACTGTTTTTT
14	TRBV30	TRBD2	-	TRBJ2-7	CAWNWGGSGYEQYF	TGTGCCTGGAATTGGGGCGGGAGTGGCTACGAGCAGTACTTC
18	TRBV11-2	TRBD1	-	TRBJ1-2	CASSSNIPTVGQLYGYTF	TGTGCCAGCAGCTCAAATATCCCGACCGTGGGACAGCTCTATGGCTACACCTTC
14	TRBV7-2	TRBD1	-	TRBJ1-5	CASSRTGNNQPQHF	TGTGCCAGCAGCCGGACAGGGAACAATCAGCCCCAGCATTTT
16	TRBV7-2	-	-	TRBJ1-3	CASSLGAPDSGNTIYF	TGTGCCAGCAGCTTAGGTGCTCCGGACTCTGGAAACACCATATATTTT
13	TRBV19	TRBD1	-	TRBJ1-2	CASSILQGNGYTF	TGTGCCAGTAGTATTTTACAGGGGAATGGCTACACCTTC
17	TRBV7-9	-	-	TRBJ2-3	CASSFGGRGSGTDTQYF	TGTGCCAGCAGCTTTGGAGGGCGAGGCTCCGGCACAGATACGCAGTATTTT
13	TRBV11-2	-	-	TRBJ1-1	CASSGLLGGEAFF	TGTGCCAGCAGCGGGCTACTTGGGGGTGAAGCTTTCTTT
15	TRBV4-1	-	-	TRBJ2-1	CASSQPIRTYNEQFF	TGCGCCAGCAGCCAACCGATTAGAACTTACAATGAGCAGTTCTTC
16	TRBV15	-	few	TRBJ1-2	CATSRAEVTGLGGYTF	TGTGCCACCAGCAGGGCGGAGGTCACAGGGCTTGGTGGCTACACCTTC
14	TRBV6-1	-	-	TRBJ1-2	CASSPQAGPIGYTF	TGTGCCAGCAGTCCGCAGGCAGGGCCAATTGGCTACACCTTC
15	TRBV7-6	TRBD1	-	TRBJ2-3	CASSFGTGGTDTQYF	TGTGCCAGCAGCTTCGGGACAGGTGGCACAGATACGCAGTATTTT
16	TRBV4-1	TRBD1	few	TRBJ2-1	CASSQEGTGGINEQFF	TGCGCCAGCAGCCAAGAGGGGACAGGGGGCATCAATGAGCAGTTCTTC